The clone carrying this T cell receptor (beta chain) was counted many times. Its antigen remains unidentified. V lost 6 bases, J lost 1 base, and 12 bases lay in between. CDR3 length equals 14 residues. The germline gives CDR1 MGHRA, CDR2 YSYEKL. After constant-region reverse-primer amplification, full-length variable regions underwent semi-nested PCR with Nested Universal Primer A. TCRdb called the 5' RACE reads again in MiXCR, with one record for every CDR3 protein. The repertoire holds about 10,000 distinct CDR3 sequences, under 35% seen once, with around 3.2% in the top ten. Study findings and constraints: Tumor memory CD4+ T cell TCR gene usage clustered with blood and lymph node memory CD4+ cells and lymph node naive CD4+ cells. Larger-cohort validation covered only one TCR beta V-J rearrangement. Tumor Tregs overlapped most with tumor, then blood, naive CD4+ cells.

Cells sorted as Tregs were CD4+, CD25+ and CD127-/low. This TCR was sampled from a female donor with breast cancer. V usage is TRBV4-1 and J usage is TRBJ1-1; perhaps TRBD1 as D (5 bases). Material: Tregs sorted from a lymph node. DNA for the CDR3: TGCGCCAGCAGGGGGACGCTTAAGAACACTGAAGCTTTCTTT. Protein product: CASRGTLKNTEAFF.